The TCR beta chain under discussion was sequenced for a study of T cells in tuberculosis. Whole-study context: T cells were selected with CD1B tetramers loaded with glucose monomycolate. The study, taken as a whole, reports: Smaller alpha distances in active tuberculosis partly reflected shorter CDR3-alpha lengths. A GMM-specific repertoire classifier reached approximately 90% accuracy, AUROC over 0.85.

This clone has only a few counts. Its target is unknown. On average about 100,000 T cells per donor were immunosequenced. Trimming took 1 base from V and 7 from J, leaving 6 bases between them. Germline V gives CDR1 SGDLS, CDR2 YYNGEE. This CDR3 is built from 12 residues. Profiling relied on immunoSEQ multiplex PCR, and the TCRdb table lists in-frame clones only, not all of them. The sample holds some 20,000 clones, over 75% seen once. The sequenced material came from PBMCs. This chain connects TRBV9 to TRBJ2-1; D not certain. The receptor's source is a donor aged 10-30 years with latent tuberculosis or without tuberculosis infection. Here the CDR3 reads CASSVYGNEQFF. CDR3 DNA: TGTGCCAGCAGCGTATACGGGAATGAGCAGTTCTTC.